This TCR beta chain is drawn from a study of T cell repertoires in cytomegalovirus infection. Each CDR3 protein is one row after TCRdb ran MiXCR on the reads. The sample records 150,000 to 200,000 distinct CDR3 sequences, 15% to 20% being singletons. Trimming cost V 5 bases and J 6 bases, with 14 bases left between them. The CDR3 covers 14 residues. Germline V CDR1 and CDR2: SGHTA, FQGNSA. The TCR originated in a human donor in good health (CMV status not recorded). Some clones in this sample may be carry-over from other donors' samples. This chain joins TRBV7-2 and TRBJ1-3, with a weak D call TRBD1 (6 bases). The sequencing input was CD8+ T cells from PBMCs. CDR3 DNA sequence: TGTGCCAGCAGCCGCAGCCGGGGGCCAAACACCATATATTTT. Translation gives CASSRSRGPNTIYF. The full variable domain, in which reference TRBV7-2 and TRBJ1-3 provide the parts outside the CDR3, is GAGVSQSPSNKVTEKGKDVELRCDPISGHTALYWYRQSLGQGLEFLIYFQGNSAPDKSGLPSDRFSAERTGGSVSTLTIQRTQQEDSAVYLCASSRSRGPNTIYFGEGSWLTVV.